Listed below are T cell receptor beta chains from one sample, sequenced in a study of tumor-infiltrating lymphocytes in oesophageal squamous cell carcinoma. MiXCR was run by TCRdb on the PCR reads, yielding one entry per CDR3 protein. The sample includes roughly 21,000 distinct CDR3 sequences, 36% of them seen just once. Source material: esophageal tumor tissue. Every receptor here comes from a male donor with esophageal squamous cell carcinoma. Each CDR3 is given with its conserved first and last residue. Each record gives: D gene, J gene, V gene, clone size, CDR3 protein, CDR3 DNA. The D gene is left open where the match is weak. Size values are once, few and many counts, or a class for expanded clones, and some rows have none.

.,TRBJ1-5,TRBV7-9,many,CASSFGSQPQHF,TGTGCCAGCAGCTTCGGGTCCCAGCCCCAGCATTTT
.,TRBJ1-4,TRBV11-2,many,CASSLRGGLNEKLFF,TGTGCCAGCAGCCTAAGGGGGGGCCTTAATGAAAAACTGTTTTTT
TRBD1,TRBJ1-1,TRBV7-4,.,CASSSKGTGSILNTEAFF,TGTGCCAGCAGTTCTAAAGGGACAGGGAGTATCTTGAACACTGAAGCTTTCTTT
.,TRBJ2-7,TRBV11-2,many,CASSLDPTSPSEQYF,TGTGCCAGCAGCTTAGATCCCACGAGCCCTAGCGAGCAGTACTTC
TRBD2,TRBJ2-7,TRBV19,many,CASSIRLAGGYEQYF,TGTGCCAGTAGTATCAGACTAGCGGGAGGCTACGAGCAGTACTTC
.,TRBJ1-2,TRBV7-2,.,CASSLDRAYYGYTF,TGTGCCAGCAGTTTAGACAGAGCCTACTATGGCTACACCTTC
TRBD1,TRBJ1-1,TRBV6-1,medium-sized,CASRHRTGENTEAFF,TGTGCCAGCAGACACAGGACAGGCGAGAACACTGAAGCTTTCTTT
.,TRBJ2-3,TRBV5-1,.,CASSLGTNTDTQYF,TGCGCCAGCAGCTTGGGTACAAACACAGATACGCAGTATTTT
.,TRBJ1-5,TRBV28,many,CATKRTTGQPQHF,TGTGCCACCAAAAGGACCACGGGTCAGCCCCAGCATTTT
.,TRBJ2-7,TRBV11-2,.,CASSLSRGDYNEQYF,TGTGCCAGCAGCTTAAGCCGGGGCGACTACAATGAGCAGTACTTC
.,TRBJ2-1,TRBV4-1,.,CASSQREVSRTSYNEQFF,TGCGCCAGCAGCCAAAGGGAGGTTTCAAGAACCTCCTACAATGAGCAGTTCTTC
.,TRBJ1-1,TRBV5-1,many,CASGSSWGEGTEAFF,TGCGCCAGCGGCTCTTCTTGGGGGGAGGGCACTGAAGCTTTCTTT
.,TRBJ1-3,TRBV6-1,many,CASSSSSTGYSGNTIYF,TGTGCCAGCAGTTCGAGTAGTACAGGGTACTCTGGAAACACCATATATTTT
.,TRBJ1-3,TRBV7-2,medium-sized,CASSSGRRNTIYF,TGTGCCAGCAGCTCGGGACGGAGAAACACCATATATTTT
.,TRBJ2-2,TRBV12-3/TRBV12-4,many,CASSWRPNTGELFF,TGTGCCAGCAGTTGGCGGCCGAACACCGGGGAGCTGTTTTTT
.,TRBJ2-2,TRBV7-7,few,CASSPNTGELFF,TGTGCTAGCAGCCCAAACACCGGGGAGCTGTTTTTT
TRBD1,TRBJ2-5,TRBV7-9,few,CASRPSGGETQYF,TGTGCCAGTAGACCCTCAGGGGGAGAGACCCAGTACTTC
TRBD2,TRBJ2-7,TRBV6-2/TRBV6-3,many,CASRELGLIRYEQYF,TGTGCCAGCAGGGAGCTGGGACTAATTCGCTACGAGCAGTACTTC
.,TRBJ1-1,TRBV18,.,CASSPPDSEAFF,TGTGCCAGCTCTCCCCCAGACTCTGAAGCTTTCTTT
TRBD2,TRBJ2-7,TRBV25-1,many,CASTPAGATYEQYF,TGTGCCAGCACCCCAGCGGGGGCGACCTACGAGCAGTACTTC
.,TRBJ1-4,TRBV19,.,CASSILSGEKLFF,TGTGCCAGTAGTATATTGAGTGGTGAAAAACTGTTTTTT
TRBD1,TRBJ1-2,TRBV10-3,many,CAINGQEEYGYTF,TGTGCCATCAATGGACAGGAGGAGTATGGCTACACCTTC
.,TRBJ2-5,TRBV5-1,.,CASSVRRSQETQYF,TGCGCCAGCAGCGTGAGGAGAAGCCAAGAGACCCAGTACTTC
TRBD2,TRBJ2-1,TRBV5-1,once,CASSLVGGGLADYNEQFF,TGCGCCAGCAGCTTGGTGGGTGGGGGACTAGCGGATTACAATGAGCAGTTCTTC
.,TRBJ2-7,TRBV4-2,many,CASSQVGNSYEQYF,TGTGCCAGCAGCCAAGTAGGTAACTCCTACGAGCAGTACTTC
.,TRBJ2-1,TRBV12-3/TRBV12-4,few,CASSTKGVSYNEQFF,TGTGCCAGCAGTACAAAGGGGGTTTCCTACAATGAGCAGTTCTTC
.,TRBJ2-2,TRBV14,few,CASSRNRVTGELFF,TGTGCCAGCAGCCGAAACAGGGTCACCGGGGAGCTGTTTTTT
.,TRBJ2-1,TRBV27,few,CASKTLGGSYNEQFF,TGTGCCAGCAAAACACTAGGCGGATCCTACAATGAGCAGTTCTTC
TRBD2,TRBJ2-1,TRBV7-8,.,CASSFEGLLDTYNEQFF,TGTGCCAGCAGCTTCGAGGGACTACTCGATACCTACAATGAGCAGTTCTTC
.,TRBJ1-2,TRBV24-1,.,CATSDTRGRPPNYGYTF,TGTGCCACCAGTGATACCCGTGGCAGGCCACCTAACTATGGCTACACCTTC
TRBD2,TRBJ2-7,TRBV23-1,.,CASSQSGLAGTGANNEQYF,TGCGCCAGCAGTCAATCGGGACTAGCGGGAACGGGGGCAAACAATGAGCAGTACTTC
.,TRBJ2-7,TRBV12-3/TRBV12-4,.,CASSLRDLTDEQYF,TGTGCCAGCAGTCTCCGGGACCTTACGGACGAGCAGTACTTC
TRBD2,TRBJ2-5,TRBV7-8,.,CASSLKGTRDPREAQYF,TGTGCCAGCAGCTTAAAAGGGACTAGGGACCCCCGAGAGGCCCAGTACTTC
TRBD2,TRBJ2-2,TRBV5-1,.,CASSNGWTSGTGEPFF,TGCGCCAGCAGCAACGGGTGGACTAGCGGGACCGGGGAGCCGTTTTTT
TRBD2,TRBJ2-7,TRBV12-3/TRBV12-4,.,CASSLGLAGATYEQYF,TGTGCCAGCAGTTTGGGACTAGCGGGGGCCACCTACGAGCAGTACTTC
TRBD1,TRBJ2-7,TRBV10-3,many,CAISDLPGQGYEQYF,TGTGCCATCAGTGACCTCCCGGGACAGGGTTACGAGCAGTACTTC
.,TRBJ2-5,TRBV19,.,CASSTLRYPPETQYF,TGTGCCAGTAGTACCCTACGATATCCCCCGGAGACCCAGTACTTC
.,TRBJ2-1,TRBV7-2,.,CASRKGGSSYNEQFF,TGTGCCAGCAGGAAAGGGGGAAGCTCCTACAATGAGCAGTTCTTC
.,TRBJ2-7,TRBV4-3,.,CASSPRQGGSEQYF,TGCGCCAGCAGCCCACGACAGGGAGGATCCGAGCAGTACTTC
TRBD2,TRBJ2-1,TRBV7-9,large,CASSLGWLAGGHRHEQFF,TGTGCCAGCAGCTTAGGGTGGCTAGCGGGAGGGCACAGGCATGAGCAGTTCTTC
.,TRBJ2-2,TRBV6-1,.,CASRGSNTGELFF,TGTGCCAGCAGGGGTTCGAACACCGGGGAGCTGTTTTTT
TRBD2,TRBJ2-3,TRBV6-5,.,CASRIGLAVATDTQYF,TGTGCCAGCAGGATTGGACTAGCGGTTGCCACAGATACGCAGTATTTT
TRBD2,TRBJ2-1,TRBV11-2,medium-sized,CASSLVAGAYNEQFF,TGTGCCAGCAGCTTGGTAGCGGGCGCTTACAATGAGCAGTTCTTC
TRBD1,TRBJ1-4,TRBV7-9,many,CASSPSTGGDEKLFF,TGTGCCAGCAGCCCTTCGACAGGGGGAGATGAAAAACTGTTTTTT
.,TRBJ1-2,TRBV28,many,CASSPPGFGYTF,TGTGCCAGCAGTCCCCCGGGGTTTGGCTACACCTTC
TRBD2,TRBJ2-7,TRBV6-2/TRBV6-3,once,CASRERVTGGLAGGGNEQYF,TGTGCCAGCAGAGAGAGGGTGACAGGGGGACTAGCGGGAGGAGGAAATGAGCAGTACTTC
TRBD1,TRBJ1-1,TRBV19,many,CASSTNRGMNTEAFF,TGTGCCAGTAGCACTAACAGGGGAATGAACACTGAAGCTTTCTTT
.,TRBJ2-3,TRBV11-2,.,CASSLDSGADTQYF,TGTGCCAGCAGCTTAGATTCTGGAGCAGATACGCAGTATTTT
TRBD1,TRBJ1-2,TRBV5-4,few,CASSLRDRVKYGYTF,TGCGCCAGCAGCTTACGGGACAGGGTCAAGTATGGCTACACCTTC
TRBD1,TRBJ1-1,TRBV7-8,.,CASSFRDRGSPEAFF,TGTGCCAGCAGCTTCCGGGACAGGGGCTCCCCTGAAGCTTTCTTT
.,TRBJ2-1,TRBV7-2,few,CASSLDVSSYNEQFF,TGTGCCAGCAGCTTAGATGTCAGCTCCTACAATGAGCAGTTCTTC
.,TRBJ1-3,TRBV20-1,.,CSAPDKNTIYF,TGCAGTGCACCAGATAAGAACACCATATATTTT
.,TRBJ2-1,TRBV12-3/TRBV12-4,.,CASSLSLSGKGNEQFF,TGTGCCAGCAGTCTTAGCCTTTCAGGGAAGGGCAATGAGCAGTTCTTC
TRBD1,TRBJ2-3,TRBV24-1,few,CATSEAGGGTDTQYF,TGTGCCACCAGTGAGGCAGGGGGCGGCACAGATACGCAGTATTTT
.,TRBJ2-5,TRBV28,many,CASSLNLRQEYF,TGTGCCAGCAGCCTGAATTTGAGACAGGAGTACTTC
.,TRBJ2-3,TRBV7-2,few,CASSPSRTDTQYF,TGTGCCAGCAGCCCTAGTCGCACAGATACGCAGTATTTT
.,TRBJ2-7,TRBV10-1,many,CASSESTHSYEQYF,TGCGCCAGCAGTGAGTCGACTCATTCCTACGAGCAGTACTTC